What follows describes a single TCR beta chain. What it recognizes is unknown. The assay was immunoSEQ multiplex PCR, and TCRdb's table has in-frame clones only and misses some. The profile shows 75,000 to 90,000 clones, 80% to 90% of them singletons. This entry is derived from a study of OX40 agonist ivuxolimab in advanced cancers. Study context: Head and neck, renal cell, melanoma or hepatocellular carcinoma were the cancers that dose-escalation patients had. Study-wide findings and caveats: At doses 0.1 to 3.0 mg/kg, CD4+ and CD8+ clones expanded. Compared with others, partial responders at 0.1-3.0 mg/kg displayed clonal expansion among the lowest.

Blood was sampled at baseline, cycle 4 day 1, and cycle 7 day 1. Sequenced here: CD4+ or CD8+ T cells sorted from blood, sampled in a trial of the OX40 agonist ivuxolimab. The sequence was obtained from an adult with an advanced solid tumor such as melanoma, head and neck, liver or kidney cancer.

The CDR3 loop reads CSVGSGVGTEAFF. CDR3 in DNA: TGCAGCGTCGGAAGTGGGGTCGGCACTGAAGCTTTCTTT. The chain joins TRBV29-1 to TRBJ1-1; D uncertain. The germline gives CDR1 SQVTM, CDR2 ANQGSEA. The CDR3 contains 13 residues. Trimming stripped 6 bases from V and 4 bases from J, with 15 bases between.